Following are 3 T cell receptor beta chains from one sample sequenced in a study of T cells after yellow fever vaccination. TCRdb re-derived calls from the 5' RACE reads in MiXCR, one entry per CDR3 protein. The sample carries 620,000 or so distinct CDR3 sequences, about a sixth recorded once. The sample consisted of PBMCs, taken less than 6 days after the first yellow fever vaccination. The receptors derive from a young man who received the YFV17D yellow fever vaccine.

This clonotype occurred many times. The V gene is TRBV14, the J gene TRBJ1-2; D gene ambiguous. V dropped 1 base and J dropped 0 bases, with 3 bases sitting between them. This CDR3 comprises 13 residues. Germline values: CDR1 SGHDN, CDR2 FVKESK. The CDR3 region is CASSQGANYGYTF. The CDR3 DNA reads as TGTGCCAGCAGCCAAGGGGCTAACTATGGCTACACCTTC.

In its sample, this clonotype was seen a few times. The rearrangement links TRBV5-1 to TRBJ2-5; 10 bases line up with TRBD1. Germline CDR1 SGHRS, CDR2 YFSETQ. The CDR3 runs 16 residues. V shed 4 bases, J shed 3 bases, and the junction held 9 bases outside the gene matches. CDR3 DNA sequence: TGCGCCAGCAGCCAAACCCCCGGGACAGGGGAAGAGACCCAGTACTTC. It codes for CASSQTPGTGEETQYF.

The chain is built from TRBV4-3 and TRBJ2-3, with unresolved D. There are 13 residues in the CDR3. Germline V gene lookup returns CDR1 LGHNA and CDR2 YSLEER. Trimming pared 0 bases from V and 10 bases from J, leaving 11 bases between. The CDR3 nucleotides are TGCGCCAGCAGCCAAGATCACGGCCCTGCGCAGTATTTT. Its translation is CASSQDHGPAQYF.